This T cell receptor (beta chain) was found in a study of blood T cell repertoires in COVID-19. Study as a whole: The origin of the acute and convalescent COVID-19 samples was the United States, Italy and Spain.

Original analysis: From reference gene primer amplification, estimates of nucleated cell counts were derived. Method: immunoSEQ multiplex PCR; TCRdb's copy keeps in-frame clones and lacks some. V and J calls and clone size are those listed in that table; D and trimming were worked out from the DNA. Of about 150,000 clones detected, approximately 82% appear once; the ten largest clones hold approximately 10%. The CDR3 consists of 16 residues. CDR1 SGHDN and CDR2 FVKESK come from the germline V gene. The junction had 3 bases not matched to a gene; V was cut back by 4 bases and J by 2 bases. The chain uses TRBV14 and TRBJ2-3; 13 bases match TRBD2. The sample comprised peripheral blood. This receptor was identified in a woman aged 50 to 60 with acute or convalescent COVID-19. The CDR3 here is CASSRGLAGITDTQYF. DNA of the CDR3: TGTGCCAGCAGCCGGGGACTAGCGGGGATCACAGATACGCAGTATTTT.